This T cell receptor beta chain was recovered during a study of T-cell memory formation after mild COVID-19. Overall study results and limits: Of the contracting clones, CD4+ ones lay mainly in CM and EM, and CD8+ ones in EMRA. Researchers found some responding clones in pre-infection memory, a sign that cross-reactive memory joined.

From 5'RACE with constant-segment primers came TCR alpha and TCR beta cDNA libraries that carried sample barcodes and UMIs. TCRdb analysed the 5' RACE reads with MiXCR anew, one entry per CDR3 protein. The table shows fewer than 90,000 distinct CDR3 sequences, with over 10% occurring only once. This clonotype was found a few times. Its antigen is undetermined. There are 13 residues in the CDR3. Per germline, CDR1 SGHAT and CDR2 FQNNGV. Trimming removed 1 base from V and 10 bases from J, with 8 bases in between. This clonotype originated in a man younger than 30 who had mild COVID-19 (a few samples of this study predate the infection). Cell type and time point are not known. V gene TRBV11-2 combines with J gene TRBJ1-6, with a weak D call TRBD1 (5 bases). Sequenced material: PBMCs or a T cell subset sorted from them (not recorded which). DNA of the CDR3: TGTGCCAGCAGCTTAGGCGGGACCTCACCCCTCCACTTT. Its protein is CASSLGGTSPLHF. The variable domain in full, completed from reference TRBV11-2 and TRBJ1-6, reads EAGVAQSPRYKIIEKRQSVAFWCNPISGHATLYWYQQILGQGPKLLIQFQNNGVVDDSQLPKDRFSAERLKGVDSTLKIQPAKLEDSAVYLCASSLGGTSPLHFGNGTRLTVT.